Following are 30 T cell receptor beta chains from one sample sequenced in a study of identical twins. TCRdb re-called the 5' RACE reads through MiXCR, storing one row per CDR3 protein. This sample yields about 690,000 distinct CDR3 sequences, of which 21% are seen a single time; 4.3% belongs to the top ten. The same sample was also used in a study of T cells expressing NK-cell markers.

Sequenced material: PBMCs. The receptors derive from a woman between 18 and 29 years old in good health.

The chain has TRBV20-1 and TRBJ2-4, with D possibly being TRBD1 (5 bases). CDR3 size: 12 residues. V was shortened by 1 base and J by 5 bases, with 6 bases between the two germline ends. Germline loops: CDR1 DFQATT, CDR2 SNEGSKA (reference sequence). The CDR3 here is CSARATENIQYF. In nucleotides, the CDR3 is TGCAGTGCTAGAGCGACAGAAAACATTCAGTACTTC.

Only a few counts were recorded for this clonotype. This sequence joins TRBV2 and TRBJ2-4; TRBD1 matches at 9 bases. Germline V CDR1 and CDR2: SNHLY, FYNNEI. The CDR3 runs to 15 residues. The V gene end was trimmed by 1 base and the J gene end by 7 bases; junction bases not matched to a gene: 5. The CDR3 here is CASSEDWDRANIQYF. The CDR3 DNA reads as TGTGCCAGCAGTGAAGATTGGGACAGGGCCAACATTCAGTACTTC.

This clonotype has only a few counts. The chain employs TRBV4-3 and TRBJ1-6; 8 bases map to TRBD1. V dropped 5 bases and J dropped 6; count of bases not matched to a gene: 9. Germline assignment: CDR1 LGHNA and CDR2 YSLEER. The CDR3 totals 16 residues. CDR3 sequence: CASSVGQGGSNSPLHF. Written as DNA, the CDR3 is TGCGCCAGCAGCGTCGGACAGGGAGGGTCTAATTCACCCCTCCACTTT.

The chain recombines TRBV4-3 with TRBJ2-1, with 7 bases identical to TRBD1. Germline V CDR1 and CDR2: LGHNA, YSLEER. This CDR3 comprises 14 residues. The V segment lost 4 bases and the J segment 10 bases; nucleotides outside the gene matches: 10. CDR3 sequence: CASSRRGTVGEQFF. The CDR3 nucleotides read TGCGCCAGCAGCCGCAGAGGGACAGTGGGAGAGCAGTTCTTC.

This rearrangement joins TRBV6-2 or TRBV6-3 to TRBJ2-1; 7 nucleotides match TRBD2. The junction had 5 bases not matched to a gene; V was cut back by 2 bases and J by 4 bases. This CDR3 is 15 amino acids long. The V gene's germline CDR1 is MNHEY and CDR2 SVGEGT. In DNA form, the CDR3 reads TGTGCCAGCAGTTACGGATCGGGGGGTTACAATGAGCAGTTCTTC. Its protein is CASSYGSGGYNEQFF.

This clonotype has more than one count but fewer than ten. This CDR3 is CAISESSTDTQYF. CDR3 nucleotides: TGTGCCATCAGTGAGTCCAGCACAGATACGCAGTATTTT. This chain connects TRBV10-3 to TRBJ2-3; no clear D. This CDR3 is built from 13 residues. In germline, CDR1 is ENHRY, CDR2 SYGVKD. Between the trimmed V and J ends, which lost 0 bases and 0 bases, there was a span of 1 base.

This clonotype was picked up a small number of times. This chain's CDR3 is CASSYSLGLSEAFF. CDR3 bases: TGTGCCAGCAGTTACTCCCTAGGGTTATCTGAAGCTTTCTTT. The rearrangement links TRBV6-5 to TRBJ1-1, with D uncertain. Germline values: CDR1 MNHEY, CDR2 SVGAGI. Trimming pared 0 bases from V and 6 bases from J, leaving 11 bases between. The length of the CDR3 is 14 residues.

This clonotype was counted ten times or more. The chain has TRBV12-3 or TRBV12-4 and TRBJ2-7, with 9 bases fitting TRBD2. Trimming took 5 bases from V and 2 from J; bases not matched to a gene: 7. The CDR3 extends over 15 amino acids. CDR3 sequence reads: CASSPKLAGPYEQYF. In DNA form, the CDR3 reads TGTGCCAGCAGTCCGAAGCTAGCGGGACCCTACGAGCAGTACTTC.

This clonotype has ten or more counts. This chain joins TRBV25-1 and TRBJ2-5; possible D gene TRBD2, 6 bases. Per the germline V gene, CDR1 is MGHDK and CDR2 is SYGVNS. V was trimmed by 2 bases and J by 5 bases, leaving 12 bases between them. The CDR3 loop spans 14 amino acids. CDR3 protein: CASSEVEGWETQYF. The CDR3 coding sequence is TGTGCCAGCAGTGAAGTGGAGGGTTGGGAGACCCAGTACTTC.

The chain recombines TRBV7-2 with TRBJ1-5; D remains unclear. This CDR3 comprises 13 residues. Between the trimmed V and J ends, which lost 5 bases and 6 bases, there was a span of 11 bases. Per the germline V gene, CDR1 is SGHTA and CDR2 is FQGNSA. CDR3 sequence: CASSAVDVQPQHF. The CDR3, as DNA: TGTGCCAGCAGCGCAGTGGATGTTCAGCCCCAGCATTTT.

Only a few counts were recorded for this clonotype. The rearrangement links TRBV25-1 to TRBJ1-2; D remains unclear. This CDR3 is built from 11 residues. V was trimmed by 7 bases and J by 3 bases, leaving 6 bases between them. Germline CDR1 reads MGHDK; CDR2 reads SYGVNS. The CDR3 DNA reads TGTGCCAGCAACTCGCACTATGGCTACACCTTC. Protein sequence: CASNSHYGYTF.

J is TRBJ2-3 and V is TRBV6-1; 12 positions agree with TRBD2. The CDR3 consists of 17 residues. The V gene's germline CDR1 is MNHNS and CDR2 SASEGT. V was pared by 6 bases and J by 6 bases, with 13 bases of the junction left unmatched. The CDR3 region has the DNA TGTGCCAGCAGACGGACTAGCGGGGAGAACTTGAGGGATACGCAGTATTTT. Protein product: CASRRTSGENLRDTQYF.

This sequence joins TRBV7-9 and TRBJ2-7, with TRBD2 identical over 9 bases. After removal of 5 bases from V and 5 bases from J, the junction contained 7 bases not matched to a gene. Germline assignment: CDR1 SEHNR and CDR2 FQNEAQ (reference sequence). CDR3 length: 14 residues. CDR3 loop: CASSVGLANDEQYF. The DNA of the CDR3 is TGTGCCAGCAGCGTGGGACTAGCCAACGACGAGCAGTACTTC.

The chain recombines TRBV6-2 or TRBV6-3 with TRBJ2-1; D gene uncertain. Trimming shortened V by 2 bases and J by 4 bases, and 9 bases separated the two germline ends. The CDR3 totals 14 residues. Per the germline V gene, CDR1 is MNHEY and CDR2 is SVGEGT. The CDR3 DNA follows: TGTGCCAGCAGTTACGAAACGACGTACAATGAGCAGTTCTTC. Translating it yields CASSYETTYNEQFF.

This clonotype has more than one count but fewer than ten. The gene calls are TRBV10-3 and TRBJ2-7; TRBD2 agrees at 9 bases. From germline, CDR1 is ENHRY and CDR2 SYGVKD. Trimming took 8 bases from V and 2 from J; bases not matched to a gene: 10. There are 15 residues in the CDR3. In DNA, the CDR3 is TGTGCCATCCGAGGGTCTAGCGGGGCCCCCTACGAGCAGTACTTC. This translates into CAIRGSSGAPYEQYF.

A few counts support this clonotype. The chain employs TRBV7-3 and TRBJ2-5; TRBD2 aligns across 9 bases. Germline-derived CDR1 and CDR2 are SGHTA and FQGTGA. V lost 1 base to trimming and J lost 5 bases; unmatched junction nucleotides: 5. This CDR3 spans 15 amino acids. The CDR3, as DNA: TGTGCCAGCAGCTTAAGCGGGGGGGCTCGTGAGACCCAGTACTTC. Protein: CASSLSGGARETQYF.

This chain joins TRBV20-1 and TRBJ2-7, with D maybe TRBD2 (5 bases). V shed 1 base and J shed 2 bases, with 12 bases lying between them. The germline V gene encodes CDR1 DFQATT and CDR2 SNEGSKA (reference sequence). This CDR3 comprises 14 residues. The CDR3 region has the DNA TGCAGTGCTAGAGGCGCTAGCCTCCCCTACGAGCAGTACTTC. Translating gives CSARGASLPYEQYF.

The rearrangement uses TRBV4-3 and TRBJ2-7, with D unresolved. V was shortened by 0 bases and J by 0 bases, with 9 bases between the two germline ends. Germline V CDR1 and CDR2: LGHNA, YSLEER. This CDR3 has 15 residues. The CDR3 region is CASSQDLRASYEQYF. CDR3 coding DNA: TGCGCCAGCAGCCAAGATCTCCGGGCCTCCTACGAGCAGTACTTC.

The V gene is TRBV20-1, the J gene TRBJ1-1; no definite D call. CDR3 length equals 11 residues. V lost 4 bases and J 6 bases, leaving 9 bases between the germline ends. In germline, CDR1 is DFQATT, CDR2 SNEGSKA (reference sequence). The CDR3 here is CSAMGGAEAFF. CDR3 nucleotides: TGCAGTGCTATGGGTGGGGCTGAAGCTTTCTTT.

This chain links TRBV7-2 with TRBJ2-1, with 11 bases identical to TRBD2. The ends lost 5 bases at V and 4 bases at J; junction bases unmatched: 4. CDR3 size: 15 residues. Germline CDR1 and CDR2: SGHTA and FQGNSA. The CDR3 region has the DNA TGTGCCAGCAGCGCAGTAGCGGGAGGGTACAATGAGCAGTTCTTC. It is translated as CASSAVAGGYNEQFF.

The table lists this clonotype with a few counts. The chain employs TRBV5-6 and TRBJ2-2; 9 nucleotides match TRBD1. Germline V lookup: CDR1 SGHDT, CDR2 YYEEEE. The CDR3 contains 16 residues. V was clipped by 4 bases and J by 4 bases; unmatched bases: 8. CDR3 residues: CASSQDRGSATGELFF. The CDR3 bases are TGTGCCAGCAGCCAAGACAGGGGGTCGGCCACCGGGGAGCTGTTTTTT.

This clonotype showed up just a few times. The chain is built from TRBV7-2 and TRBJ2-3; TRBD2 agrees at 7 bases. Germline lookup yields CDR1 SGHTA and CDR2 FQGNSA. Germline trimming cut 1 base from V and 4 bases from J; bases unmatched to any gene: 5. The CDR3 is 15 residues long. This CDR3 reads CASSLVAGEADTQYF. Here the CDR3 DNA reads TGTGCCAGCAGCTTAGTTGCGGGAGAGGCAGATACGCAGTATTTT.

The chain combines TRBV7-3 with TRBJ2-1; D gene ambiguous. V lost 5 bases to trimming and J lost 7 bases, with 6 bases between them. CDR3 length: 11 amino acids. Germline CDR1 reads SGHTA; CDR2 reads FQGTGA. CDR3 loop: CASSAANEQFF. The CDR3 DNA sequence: TGTGCCAGCAGCGCCGCAAATGAGCAGTTCTTC. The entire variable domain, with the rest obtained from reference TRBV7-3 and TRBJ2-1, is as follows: GAGVSQTPSNKVTEKGKYVELRCDPISGHTALYWYRQSLGQGPEFLIYFQGTGAADDSGLPNDRFFAVRPEGSVSTLKIQRTERGDSAVYLCASSAANEQFFGPGTRLTVL.

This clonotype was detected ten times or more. The CDR3: CSVDSAQPQHF. The CDR3 bases are TGCAGCGTTGACAGTGCTCAGCCCCAGCATTTT. The chain couples TRBV29-1 to TRBJ1-5; D remains ambiguous. The CDR3 runs to 11 residues. CDR1 is SQVTM, CDR2 ANQGSEA, per germline. V lost 3 bases and J 6 bases, leaving 6 bases between the germline ends. Together with reference TRBV29-1 and TRBJ1-5, the CDR3 gives the full variable domain: SAVISQKPSRDICQRGTSLTIQCQVDSQVTMMFWYRQQPGQSLTLIATANQGSEATYESGFVIDKFPISRPNLTFSTLTVSNMSPEDSSIYLCSVDSAQPQHFGDGTRLSIL.

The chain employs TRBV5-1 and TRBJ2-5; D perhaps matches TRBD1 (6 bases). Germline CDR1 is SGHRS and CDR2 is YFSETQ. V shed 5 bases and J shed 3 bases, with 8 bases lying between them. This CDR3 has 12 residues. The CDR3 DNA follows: TGCGCCAGCAGTGCAGGGGAAGAGACCCAGTACTTC. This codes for CASSAGEETQYF.

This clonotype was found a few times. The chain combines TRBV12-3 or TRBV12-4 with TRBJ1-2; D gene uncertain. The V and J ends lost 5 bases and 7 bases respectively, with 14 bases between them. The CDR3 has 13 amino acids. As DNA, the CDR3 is TGTGCCAGCAGTGAGAACGGAGGCGTTGGCTACACCTTC. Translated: CASSENGGVGYTF.

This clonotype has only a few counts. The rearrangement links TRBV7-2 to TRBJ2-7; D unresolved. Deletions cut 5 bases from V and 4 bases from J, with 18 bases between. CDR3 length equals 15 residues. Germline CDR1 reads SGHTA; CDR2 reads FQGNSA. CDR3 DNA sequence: TGTGCCAGCAGCCCCCACGGGCAGTATCTTTACGAGCAGTACTTC. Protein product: CASSPHGQYLYEQYF.

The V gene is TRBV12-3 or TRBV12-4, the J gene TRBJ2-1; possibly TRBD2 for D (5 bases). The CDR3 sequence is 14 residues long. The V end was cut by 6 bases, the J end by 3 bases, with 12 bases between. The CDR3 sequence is CASSLSDFYNEQFF. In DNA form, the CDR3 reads TGTGCCAGCAGCCTGTCGGACTTCTACAATGAGCAGTTCTTC.

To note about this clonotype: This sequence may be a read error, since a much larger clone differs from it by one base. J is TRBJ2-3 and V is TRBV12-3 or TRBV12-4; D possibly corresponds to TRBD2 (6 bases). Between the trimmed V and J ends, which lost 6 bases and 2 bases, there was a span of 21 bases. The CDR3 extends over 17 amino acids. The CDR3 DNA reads TGTGCCAGCAGCCTTGGGTTAGCGGAGCTAAACACAGATACGCAGTATTTT. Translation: CASSLGLAELNTDTQYF.

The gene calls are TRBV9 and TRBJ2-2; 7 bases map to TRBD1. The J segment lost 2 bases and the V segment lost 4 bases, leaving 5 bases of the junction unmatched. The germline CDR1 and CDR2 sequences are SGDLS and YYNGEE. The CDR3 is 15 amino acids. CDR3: CASSFGQANTGELFF. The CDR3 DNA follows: TGTGCCAGCAGCTTTGGACAGGCAAACACCGGGGAGCTGTTTTTT.